The 25 T cell receptor beta chains below come from one sample, sequenced in a study of blood T cell repertoires in COVID-19. Sequencing was performed with immunoSEQ multiplex PCR; in TCRdb, only in-frame clones are kept and a portion is missing. The data contain around 170,000 clones, roughly three quarters of them singletons. The specimen was peripheral blood. These receptor sequences come from an elderly woman with COVID-19, enrolled during active disease.

J is TRBJ2-1 and V is TRBV2, with TRBD2 identical over 10 bases. This CDR3 has 15 residues. Germline V gene data show CDR1 as SNHLY and CDR2 as FYNNEI. With 6 bases clipped from V and 7 bases from J, the junction kept 9 bases outside the gene matches. The CDR3 sequence: CASRAGTSDGNEQFF. CDR3 DNA sequence: TGTGCCAGCAGGGCCGGGACTAGCGATGGTAATGAGCAGTTCTTC. Full variable domain (rest looked up from reference TRBV2 and TRBJ2-1): EPEVTQTPSHQVTQMGQEVILRCVPISNHLYFYWYRQILGQKVEFLVSFYNNEISEKSEIFDDQFSVERPDGSNFTLKIRSTKLEDSAMYFCASRAGTSDGNEQFFGPGTRLTVL.

Turning to this clone: Other DNA sequences from this sample encode an identical CDR3 as well. The chain uses TRBV11-3 and TRBJ2-2; no clear D gene. The CDR3 spans 13 residues. Trimming cost V 3 bases and J 1 base, with 3 bases left between them. Germline assignment: CDR1 SGHNT and CDR2 YENEEA. The CDR3 loop is CASSFLNTGELFF. CDR3 nucleotide sequence: TGTGCCAGCAGCTTCCTGAACACCGGGGAGCTGTTTTTT.

Only a few counts were recorded for this clone. The chain uses TRBV19 and TRBJ1-5, with unresolved D. In germline, CDR1 is LNHDA, CDR2 SQIVND (reference sequence). V gave up 6 bases and J gave up 0 bases, with 12 bases separating them. The CDR3 is made up of 15 amino acids. The DNA of the CDR3 is TGTGCCAGTAGCCCGACTTACAATAGCAATCAGCCCCAGCATTTT. Its translation: CASSPTYNSNQPQHF.

V and J are TRBV4-2 and TRBJ2-3, with a weak D call TRBD1 (6 bases). The V end was cut by 6 bases, the J end by 0 bases, with 13 bases between. CDR3 length equals 15 residues. Germline loops: CDR1 LGHNA, CDR2 YNFKEQ. The CDR3 bases are TGTGCCAGCAGGATTCACAGGGAGAGCACAGATACGCAGTATTTT. Protein product: CASRIHRESTDTQYF.

The V gene is TRBV10-3, the J gene TRBJ2-2, with 10 bases lining up with TRBD2. The V and J ends lost 3 bases and 2 bases, in that order; junction bases with no gene match: 3. This CDR3 has 16 residues. The germline V gene has CDR1 ENHRY and CDR2 SYGVKD. The CDR3 sequence: CAISEPSGGNTGELFF. As DNA, the CDR3 is TGTGCCATCAGTGAACCTAGCGGGGGCAACACCGGGGAGCTGTTTTTT.

This chain links TRBV27 with TRBJ1-1; TRBD1 is a possible D gene (5 bases). Trimming shortened V by 6 bases and J by 3 bases, and 11 bases separated the two germline ends. The CDR3 is 13 residues long. The germline V gene has CDR1 MNHEY and CDR2 SMNVEV (reference sequence). CDR3 in DNA: TGTGCCAGCAGAAGCGGGGGGGACACTGAAGCTTTCTTT. It codes for CASRSGGDTEAFF.

The chain links TRBV27 to TRBJ2-1, with TRBD2 matching 10 bases. V lost 4 bases and J lost 4; bases outside the gene matches: 10. Germline CDR1 is MNHEY and CDR2 is SMNVEV (reference sequence). This CDR3 spans 17 amino acids. DNA of the CDR3: TGTGCCAGCAGTTCTACCCTAGCGGGAGCACTTTACAATGAGCAGTTCTTC. Amino acids: CASSSTLAGALYNEQFF.

V and J are TRBV12-3 or TRBV12-4 and TRBJ1-2; TRBD1 matches 9 bases. The CDR3 is 13 amino acids. The trim removed 5 bases at V and 8 bases at J, leaving 6 bases unmatched. The CDR3 is CASSHRGRDGYTF. CDR3 nucleotides: TGTGCCAGCAGTCACAGGGGGCGTGACGGCTACACCTTC.

CDR3 protein: CASSTPSNRGREETQYF. CDR3 DNA: TGTGCCAGCAGCACGCCTTCGAACAGGGGGCGGGAAGAGACCCAGTACTTC. V usage is TRBV28 and J usage is TRBJ2-5, with 9 bases fitting TRBD1. CDR3 length equals 17 residues. V shed 6 bases, J shed 3 bases, and the junction held 14 bases outside the gene matches. Germline CDR1 reads MDHEN; CDR2 reads SYDVKM.

In its sample, this clone was seen once. The V and J genes are TRBV28 and TRBJ1-4, with 7 bases matching TRBD1. Germline CDR1 MDHEN, CDR2 SYDVKM. The CDR3 length is 13 residues. The V gene end was trimmed by 10 bases and the J gene end by 4 bases; junction bases not matched to a gene: 6. The CDR3 protein is CATAGGGNEKLFF. CDR3 sequence (DNA): TGTGCCACCGCAGGGGGTGGTAATGAAAAACTGTTTTTT.

V is TRBV27 and J is TRBJ2-2; D not resolved. The CDR3 length is 13 residues. V was shortened by 6 bases and J by 0 bases, with 5 bases between the two germline ends. Germline V gene data show CDR1 as MNHEY and CDR2 as SMNVEV (reference sequence). CDR3 in amino acids: CASRFANTGELFF. The CDR3 DNA reads TGTGCCAGCAGGTTCGCGAACACCGGGGAGCTGTTTTTT.

The J gene is TRBJ1-1, the V gene TRBV28; D might be TRBD1 (5 bases). CDR3 length: 16 amino acids. Per germline, CDR1 MDHEN and CDR2 SYDVKM. Trimming cost V 1 base and J 4 bases, with 16 bases left between them. The CDR3 reads CASSLSPWEGSTEAFF. The CDR3 DNA sequence: TGTGCCAGCAGTTTATCCCCGTGGGAGGGGAGCACTGAAGCTTTCTTT. Together with reference TRBV28 and TRBJ1-1, the CDR3 gives the full variable domain: DVKVTQSSRYLVKRTGEKVFLECVQDMDHENMFWYRQDPGLGLRLIYFSYDVKMKEKGDIPEGYSVSREKKERFSLILESASTNQTSMYLCASSLSPWEGSTEAFFGQGTRLTVV.

The chain has TRBV5-4 and TRBJ2-1; 10 bases are a match to TRBD2. The CDR3 has 20 amino acids. The V segment lost 4 bases and the J segment 1 base; nucleotides outside the gene matches: 17. Germline-derived CDR1 and CDR2 are SGHNT and YYREEE (reference sequence). The CDR3 sequence is CASSPGASGGLSSSYNEQFF. The CDR3, as DNA: TGTGCCAGCAGCCCCGGGGCTAGCGGGGGCCTATCAAGTTCCTACAATGAGCAGTTCTTC.

This clone occurred a few times. The chain recombines TRBV27 with TRBJ2-2, with 7 bases lining up with TRBD2. Losses at the gene ends were 6 bases for V and 6 bases for J; bases not matched to a gene: 7. The germline gives CDR1 MNHEY, CDR2 SMNVEV (reference sequence). The CDR3 sequence is 14 residues long. The CDR3 bases are TGTGCCAGCAGGGGACTAAGTGGCGCCGGGGAGCTGTTTTTT. It translates to CASRGLSGAGELFF.

The chain has TRBV5-1 and TRBJ2-4, with 12 bases identical to TRBD1. Germline CDR1 is SGHRS and CDR2 is YFSETQ. CDR3 length: 17 amino acids. Trimming at V came to 0 bases and at J to 8 bases, leaving 9 bases not matched to a gene. The CDR3 coding sequence is TGCGCCAGCAGCTTGGGTGGGACAGGGGGCGCAGTTGACATTCAGTACTTC. This gives the protein CASSLGGTGGAVDIQYF.

This clone came up a few times. The rearrangement joins TRBV30 to TRBJ2-7; TRBD2 agrees at 12 bases. The CDR3 consists of 14 residues. Germline trimming cut 3 bases from V and 3 bases from J; bases unmatched to any gene: 3. In germline, CDR1 is GTSNPN, CDR2 SVGIG (reference sequence). The chain's CDR3 is CAWSTSGGIYEQYF. The CDR3 nucleotides read TGTGCCTGGAGCACTAGCGGGGGGATCTACGAGCAGTACTTC. Using reference TRBV30 and TRBJ2-7 for the parts outside the CDR3, the full variable domain is SQTIHQWPATLVQPVGSPLSLECTVEGTSNPNLYWYRQAAGRGLQLLFYSVGIGQISSEVPQNLSASRPQDRQFILSSKKLLLSDSGFYLCAWSTSGGIYEQYFGPGTRLTVT.

The chain combines TRBV25-1 with TRBJ1-4; a weak D match, TRBD1 (5 bases). Germline V gene data show CDR1 as MGHDK and CDR2 as SYGVNS. V dropped 1 base and J dropped 1 base, with 7 bases sitting between them. The CDR3 contains 15 residues. This chain's CDR3 is CASSEFQGTNEKLFF. CDR3 bases: TGTGCCAGCAGTGAATTCCAGGGAACTAATGAAAAACTGTTTTTT. Drawing the rest from reference TRBV25-1 and TRBJ1-4, the complete variable domain is EADIYQTPRYLVIGTGKKITLECSQTMGHDKMYWYQQDPGMELHLIHYSYGVNSTEKGDLSSESTVSRIRTEHFPLTLESARPSHTSQYLCASSEFQGTNEKLFFGSGTQLSVL.

This clone came up a few times. V gene TRBV4-3 combines with J gene TRBJ2-7; a possible D gene is TRBD1 (6 bases). Germline CDR1 is LGHNA and CDR2 is YSLEER. Trimming left V 0 bases short and J 2 bases short, with 8 bases between. This CDR3 spans 14 amino acids. CDR3 region: CASSQDWTAYEQYF. CDR3 nucleotide sequence: TGCGCCAGCAGCCAAGATTGGACAGCCTACGAGCAGTACTTC.

The gene calls are TRBV29-1 and TRBJ2-3; TRBD2 agrees at 8 bases. With 4 bases clipped from V and 1 base from J, the junction kept 7 bases outside the gene matches. Germline V CDR1 and CDR2: SQVTM, ANQGSEA. The CDR3 loop spans 15 amino acids. CDR3 residues: CSVGGSGTGTDTQYF. CDR3 DNA sequence: TGCAGCGTTGGTGGTAGCGGGACCGGCACAGATACGCAGTATTTT.

A single count supports this clone. The V and J genes are TRBV5-4 and TRBJ2-7; D is possibly TRBD1 (6 bases). CDR1 and CDR2 (germline): SGHNT, YYREEE (reference sequence). With 3 bases removed from V and 5 bases from J, the gap between germline ends came to 9 bases. CDR3 length equals 12 residues. The CDR3 bases are TGTGCCAGCAGCTGGGGGCTGAACGAGCAGTACTTC. It yields the protein CASSWGLNEQYF.

This clone was observed once. V is TRBV7-2 and J is TRBJ2-7; 7 positions match TRBD2. There are 14 residues in the CDR3. Trimming removed 1 base from V and 4 bases from J; junction bases left unmatched: 4. Germline V gives CDR1 SGHTA, CDR2 FQGNSA. As DNA, the CDR3 is TGTGCCAGCAGCTTAGGGACTAGGGCTTACGAGCAGTACTTC. It translates to CASSLGTRAYEQYF. The full variable domain, with the rest looked up from reference TRBV7-2 and TRBJ2-7, is GAGVSQSPSNKVTEKGKDVELRCDPISGHTALYWYRQSLGQGLEFLIYFQGNSAPDKSGLPSDRFSAERTGGSVSTLTIQRTQQEDSAVYLCASSLGTRAYEQYFGPGTRLTVT.

The chain is built from TRBV2 and TRBJ2-2; TRBD2 aligns across 7 bases. Germline V CDR1 and CDR2: SNHLY, FYNNEI. J lost 4 bases, V lost 3 bases, and 5 bases had no gene match. The CDR3 is 15 amino acids. The CDR3 region is CASSETWGGTGELFF. The CDR3 DNA reads TGTGCCAGCAGTGAGACGTGGGGGGGCACCGGGGAGCTGTTTTTT.

In DNA, the CDR3 is TGTGCCAGCAGTGAAATAATGCAGGGGCAGGCTTTCTTT. This codes for CASSEIMQGQAFF. The rearrangement links TRBV2 to TRBJ1-1; TRBD1 is a possible D gene (6 bases). Germline V gives CDR1 SNHLY, CDR2 FYNNEI. V was shortened by 2 bases and J by 11 bases, with 15 bases between the two germline ends. The CDR3 loop spans 13 amino acids.

The chain recombines TRBV3-1 (or the pseudogene TRBV3-2) with TRBJ2-3; D gene ambiguous. Germline-derived CDR1 and CDR2 are LGHDT and YNNKEL (reference sequence). The CDR3 runs 16 residues. The V end lost 1 base, the J end lost 3 bases, and 14 bases lay between the germline ends. The CDR3 loop is CASSQGRLVSTDTQYF. The CDR3, as DNA: TGTGCCAGCAGCCAAGGGCGACTGGTTTCGACAGATACGCAGTATTTT.

This clone was recorded a few times. V usage is TRBV13 and J usage is TRBJ2-5; 9 positions agree with TRBD2. Unmatched junction bases numbered 7, after V lost 1 base and J lost 1 base. The CDR3 sequence is 17 residues long. Germline CDR1 PRHDT, CDR2 FYEKMQ (reference sequence). The CDR3 bases are TGTGCCAGCAGCTTAGTCGGGTTAGCGGGGGCCCAAGAGACCCAGTACTTC. This encodes CASSLVGLAGAQETQYF.